These 15 T cell receptor beta chains share one sample of origin, sequenced in a study of shared clonotypes between healthy human individuals (dated by TCRdb to the early 2020s). Library preparation employed the immunoSEQ multiplex PCR assay. The table comes from immuneACCESS by way of TCRdb, which keeps in-frame sequences with V and J called. Part of the clones is missing from these tables; in studies checked, under half for an unresolved V gene and the rest for unknown reasons. This sample is represented by 2,500,000 or so clones; roughly 92% of them were singletons. The top ten clonotypes cover 0.37% of the sample. Sequencing was performed on naive CD4+ T cells from PBMCs. Reading the label with the study, this specimen's cell subset or site is: CD45RA+ positively selected. The receptors stem from a man between 18 and 35 years old in good health. Some clones in this sample may be carry-over from other donors' samples.

This clone has just a few counts. The rearrangement links TRBV7-9 to TRBJ1-1, with unresolved D. Looked up from germline, CDR1 is SEHNR and CDR2 is FQNEAQ (reference sequence). CDR3 length equals 14 residues. The V and J ends lost 0 bases and 5 bases respectively, with 10 bases between them. DNA of the CDR3: TGTGCCAGCAGCTTAGCCTCCCACATAACTGAAGCTTTCTTT. Encoded protein: CASSLASHITEAFF.

The chain recombines TRBV2 with TRBJ1-2; the D gene is possibly TRBD1 (5 bases). Germline CDR1 is SNHLY and CDR2 is FYNNEI. Trimming left V 4 bases short and J 2 bases short, with 11 bases between. The CDR3 is 14 amino acids. The CDR3 coding sequence is TGTGCCAGCAGTGGTCTAGACAGCAACTATGGCTACACCTTC. It yields the protein CASSGLDSNYGYTF.

In its sample, this clone was seen a few times. Here the CDR3 DNA reads TGCGCCAGCAGCTTGGAACAGATGAACACTGAAGCTTTCTTT. This translates into CASSLEQMNTEAFF. This chain connects TRBV5-1 to TRBJ1-1; D gene ambiguous. V was clipped by 0 bases and J by 0 bases, with 6 bases between them. The CDR3 is made up of 14 amino acids. In germline, CDR1 is SGHRS, CDR2 YFSETQ.

CDR3 sequence reads: CASSQGAKNIQYF. In nucleotides, the CDR3 is TGTGCCAGCAGCCAGGGGGCCAAAAACATTCAGTACTTC. The J gene is TRBJ2-4, the V gene TRBV28, with a possible D match to TRBD1 (6 bases). Trimming left V 6 bases short and J 1 base short, with 7 bases between. The CDR3 runs 13 residues. The germline CDR1 and CDR2 sequences are MDHEN and SYDVKM.

The V gene is TRBV25-1, the J gene TRBJ2-7, with TRBD2 matching over 9 bases. Germline CDR1 MGHDK, CDR2 SYGVNS. The CDR3 has 15 amino acids. V lost 1 base, J lost 3 bases, and 4 bases stayed unmatched. In nucleotides, the CDR3 is TGTGCCAGCAGTGAATTGGGGACTAGCAGCTACGAGCAGTACTTC. Amino acids: CASSELGTSSYEQYF.

The V and J genes are TRBV7-2 and TRBJ2-3; 13 positions agree with TRBD2. Trimming at V came to 4 bases and at J to 2 bases, leaving 3 bases not matched to a gene. The CDR3 consists of 16 residues. The germline V gene has CDR1 SGHTA and CDR2 FQGNSA. CDR3 in amino acids: CASSWGLAGTTDTQYF. In DNA, the CDR3 is TGTGCCAGCAGCTGGGGACTAGCGGGAACCACAGATACGCAGTATTTT.

Comment on this clone: This sample also contains other DNA sequences that code for the same CDR3. V gene TRBV5-4 combines with J gene TRBJ1-2; D perhaps matches TRBD1 (5 bases). The CDR3 consists of 14 residues. The germline V gene has CDR1 SGHNT and CDR2 YYREEE (reference sequence). V was cut by 5 bases and J by 0 bases, with 11 bases left in between. The CDR3 protein is CASSSGTANYGYTF. Here the CDR3 DNA reads TGTGCCAGCAGTTCCGGGACGGCTAACTATGGCTACACCTTC.

This clone has just one count. The chain uses TRBV5-1 and TRBJ1-2; D ambiguous. CDR1 is SGHRS, CDR2 YFSETQ, per germline. The CDR3 extends over 13 amino acids. The V end lost 5 bases, the J end lost 7 bases, and 15 bases lay between the germline ends. The CDR3 region has the DNA TGCGCCAGCAGTAGCACAGACGATGCTGGCTACACCTTC. It yields the protein CASSSTDDAGYTF.

The V call is TRBV7-9, the J call TRBJ2-2; D may be TRBD1 or TRBD2 (5 bases each). Trimming removed 0 bases at V and 3 bases at J, with 11 bases between. The CDR3 contains 16 residues. From germline, CDR1 is SEHNR and CDR2 FQNEAQ (reference sequence). DNA for the CDR3: TGTGCCAGCAGCTTAGCGTTTGAGGGGTACACCGGGGAGCTGTTTTTT. Its translation: CASSLAFEGYTGELFF.

In the case of this clone: Other DNA sequences in the same sample also yield this CDR3. V usage is TRBV18 and J usage is TRBJ2-1; no definite D call. Germline CDR1 is KGHSH and CDR2 is LQKENI. V lost 2 bases and J lost 4, with 6 bases in between. This CDR3 has 13 residues. The CDR3, as DNA: TGTGCCAGCTCACCAAGCAGATACAATGAGCAGTTCTTC. Amino acid sequence: CASSPSRYNEQFF.

This sequence joins TRBV7-3 and TRBJ2-2; D is unclear. V lost 5 bases and J 4 bases, leaving 20 bases between the germline ends. The germline V gene has CDR1 SGHTA and CDR2 FQGTGA. The CDR3 has 17 amino acids. CDR3 in DNA: TGTGCCAGCAGCCTCCCTTTAGGGCCTCAAGGCACCGGGGAGCTGTTTTTT. Encoded protein: CASSLPLGPQGTGELFF.

The table lists this clone with a few counts. The same CDR3 also results from other DNA sequences found in this sample. The chain uses TRBV19 and TRBJ1-5, with unresolved D. This CDR3 spans 14 amino acids. Germline CDR1 and CDR2: LNHDA and SQIVND (reference sequence). V was clipped by 3 bases and J by 4 bases, with 10 bases between them. DNA for the CDR3: TGTGCCAGTAGTATCCTTGGTCAAAATCAGCCCCAGCATTTT. Protein product: CASSILGQNQPQHF.

The chain links TRBV5-1 to TRBJ2-5; D gene ambiguous. V was pared by 2 bases and J by 1 base, with 6 bases between. The CDR3 loop spans 13 amino acids. Germline CDR1 and CDR2: SGHRS and YFSETQ. The CDR3 DNA follows: TGCGCCAGCAGCTTCCAGAGCCAAGAGACCCAGTACTTC. This gives the protein CASSFQSQETQYF. Combining the CDR3 with reference TRBV5-1 and TRBJ2-5 gives the whole variable domain KAGVTQTPRYLIKTRGQQVTLSCSPISGHRSVSWYQQTPGQGLQFLFEYFSETQRNKGNFPGRFSGRQFSNSRSEMNVSTLELGDSALYLCASSFQSQETQYFGPGTRLLVL.

The count of this clone is one. Written as DNA, the CDR3 is TGTGCCTGCGGGACTCCCTATGGCTACACCTTC. It specifies CACGTPYGYTF. V is TRBV19 and J is TRBJ1-2; D perhaps matches TRBD1 (5 bases). With 11 bases removed from V and 4 bases from J, the gap between germline ends came to 11 bases. Germline V CDR1 and CDR2: LNHDA, SQIVND (reference sequence). The CDR3 sequence is 11 residues long.

The chain carries TRBV4-2 and TRBJ2-1, with a tentative D call TRBD2 (6 bases). This CDR3 is built from 16 residues. Germline V lookup: CDR1 LGHNA, CDR2 YNFKEQ. V shed 5 bases and J shed 8 bases, with 22 bases lying between them. The CDR3 reads CASSDPGLRMGDEQFF. The CDR3 coding sequence is TGTGCCAGCAGCGACCCGGGACTCCGAATGGGCGATGAGCAGTTCTTC.